The 21 T cell receptor beta chains in this list originate from one sample, sequenced in a study of cytomegalovirus exposure and HLA in healthy donors. PCR used 60 Vbeta primers and 13 Jbeta primers. Clones were sequenced by immunoSEQ multiplex PCR, and TCRdb holds only the in-frame ones, with some missing. This table holds some 130,000 clones, around 77% found once. Sequencing input: PBMCs. The receptors stem from a man under 40 in good health.

The chain couples TRBV5-8 to TRBJ2-5, with 10 bases lining up with TRBD2. The better agreement between TRBJ2-7 and the DNA end casts doubt on the J call. CDR1 and CDR2 (germline): SGHTS, YDEGEE. This CDR3 comprises 15 residues. The CDR3 protein is CASSLLAGGSYEQYF. DNA of the CDR3: TGTGCCAGCAGCTTGTTAGCGGGAGGATCCTACGAGCAGTACTTC.

This chain joins TRBV18 and TRBJ2-5; perhaps TRBD2 as D (6 bases). CDR1 and CDR2 from the germline V gene are KGHSH and LQKENI. The CDR3 spans 17 residues. V was cut by 3 bases and J by 5 bases, with 22 bases left in between. The chain's CDR3 is CASSPRTGRSGSETQYF. CDR3 nucleotides: TGTGCCAGCTCACCGCGGACGGGGCGGAGCGGGTCGGAGACCCAGTACTTC.

Comments on this clone: The junction differs from germline at one of its ends, possibly a read error. The V gene is TRBV7-9, the J gene TRBJ1-2; D is ambiguous. The CDR3 consists of 12 residues. Per germline, CDR1 SEHNR and CDR2 FQNEAQ (reference sequence). For the CDR3, the DNA is TGTTCCAGCAGCCGTGACACCACTGGCTACACCTTC. As protein: CSSSRDTTGYTF. The full variable domain, in which reference TRBV7-9 and TRBJ1-2 provide the parts outside the CDR3, is DTGVSQNPRHKITKRGQNVTFRCDPISEHNRLYWYRQTLGQGPEFLTYFQNEAQLEKSRLLSDRFSAERPKGSFSTLEIQRTEQGDSAMYLCSSSRDTTGYTFGSGTRLTVV.

The rearrangement links TRBV16 to TRBJ1-5; D is perhaps TRBD1 (6 bases). This CDR3 has 17 amino acids. Germline CDR1 KGHSY, CDR2 FQNENV. Trimming removed 3 bases at V and 4 bases at J, with 19 bases between. CDR3 in DNA: TGTGCCAGCAGCCACCCGTCCGCGGGGGGCGGGAATCAGCCCCAGCATTTT. This translates into CASSHPSAGGGNQPQHF. Supplemented by reference TRBV16 and TRBJ1-5, the full variable domain reads GEEVAQTPKHLVRGEGQKAKLYCAPIKGHSYVFWYQQVLKNEFKFLISFQNENVFDETGMPKERFSAKCLPNSPCSLEIQATKLEDSAVYFCASSHPSAGGGNQPQHFGDGTRLSIL.

The V and J genes are TRBV27 and TRBJ2-2; TRBD2 is a possible D gene (6 bases). Germline CDR1 reads MNHEY; CDR2 reads SMNVEV (reference sequence). This CDR3 spans 16 amino acids. The V end was cut by 6 bases, the J end by 1 base, with 15 bases between. Here the CDR3 reads CASREGFGGNTGELFF. The CDR3 DNA follows: TGTGCCAGCAGAGAGGGGTTCGGGGGGAACACCGGGGAGCTGTTTTTT.

The rearrangement uses TRBV7-3 and TRBJ2-5; 11 bases map to TRBD2. The CDR3 has 15 amino acids. The germline V gene encodes CDR1 SGHTA and CDR2 FQGTGA. J lost 1 base, V lost 2 bases, and 0 bases had no gene match. The CDR3 loop reads CASSLLAGGQETQYF. The CDR3 DNA sequence: TGTGCCAGCAGCTTACTAGCGGGAGGCCAAGAGACCCAGTACTTC.

CDR3 nucleotide sequence: TGTGCCAGCAGTTTGGGAGGGAGGCGCTATGAGCAGTTCTTC. The encoded protein is CASSLGGRRYEQFF. The V call is TRBV28, the J call TRBJ2-1, with 7 bases that match TRBD2. V lost 3 bases, J lost 8 bases, and 7 bases stayed unmatched. The CDR3 length is 14 residues. Germline V gives CDR1 MDHEN, CDR2 SYDVKM.

The V gene is TRBV5-8, the J gene TRBJ1-4; TRBD1 matches at 8 bases. The CDR3 is 16 amino acids. J lost 0 bases, V lost 6 bases, and 7 bases had no gene match. Germline V lookup: CDR1 SGHTS, CDR2 YDEGEE. CDR3 protein: CASTRQGRATNEKLFF. DNA for the CDR3: TGTGCCAGCACCCGACAGGGGAGGGCAACTAATGAAAAACTGTTTTTT. Full variable domain (missing parts from reference TRBV5-8 and TRBJ1-4): EAGVTQSPTHLIKTRGQQATLRCSPISGHTSVYWYQQALGLGLQFLLWYDEGEERNRGNFPPRFSGRQFPNYSSELNVNALELEDSALYLCASTRQGRATNEKLFFGSGTQLSVL.

V gene TRBV4-3 combines with J gene TRBJ2-2; 8 positions match TRBD1. CDR1 is LGHNA, CDR2 YSLEER, per germline. The CDR3 loop spans 16 amino acids. The V and J ends lost 4 bases and 4 bases, in that order; junction bases with no gene match: 8. CDR3: CASSRGQGRATGELFF. The CDR3 bases are TGCGCCAGCAGCCGAGGACAGGGTCGGGCCACCGGGGAGCTGTTTTTT.

This clone has a single count. The J gene is TRBJ1-5, the V gene TRBV6-1; 7 bases match TRBD1. CDR3 length equals 15 residues. Looked up from germline, CDR1 is MNHNS and CDR2 is SASEGT. Losses at the gene ends were 7 bases for V and 0 bases for J; bases not matched to a gene: 6. The DNA for the CDR3 is TGTGCCAGCAAGTACAGGGGATATAGCAATCAGCCCCAGCATTTT. It yields the protein CASKYRGYSNQPQHF.

This clone was counted a single time. This chain connects TRBV4-1 to TRBJ2-2; D call uncertain. Trimming removed 4 bases at V and 3 bases at J, with 9 bases between. The V gene's germline CDR1 is MGHRA and CDR2 YSYEKL. This CDR3 spans 14 amino acids. The DNA for the CDR3 is TGCGCCAGCAGCCCCTGGGCCGACACCGGGGAGCTGTTTTTT. Its translation: CASSPWADTGELFF.

This chain links TRBV4-1 with TRBJ1-3; possible D gene TRBD1, 5 bases. Looked up from germline, CDR1 is MGHRA and CDR2 is YSYEKL. V was trimmed by 5 bases and J by 5 bases, leaving 19 bases between them. This CDR3 comprises 16 residues. The CDR3 reads CASSEPGLSGRNTIYF. The CDR3 DNA is TGCGCCAGCAGCGAACCGGGACTCTCCGGCAGAAACACCATATATTTT.

V gene TRBV19 combines with J gene TRBJ1-1; 7 nucleotides match TRBD1. V lost 11 bases to trimming and J lost 3 bases; unmatched junction nucleotides: 9. Germline values: CDR1 LNHDA, CDR2 SQIVND (reference sequence). The CDR3 covers 13 residues. Here the CDR3 reads CARGPGGYTEAFF. DNA of the CDR3: TGTGCCCGGGGGCCAGGGGGGTACACTGAAGCTTTCTTT.

This clone was recorded only once. V usage is TRBV2 and J usage is TRBJ2-3; 12 nucleotides line up with TRBD2. After removal of 5 bases from V and 10 bases from J, the junction contained 7 bases not matched to a gene. This CDR3 region has 14 residues. CDR1 and CDR2 (germline): SNHLY, FYNNEI. The CDR3 here is CASSQASGRAAQYF. CDR3 sequence (DNA): TGTGCCAGCAGTCAGGCTAGCGGGAGGGCAGCGCAGTATTTT. The full variable domain, in which reference TRBV2 and TRBJ2-3 provide the parts outside the CDR3, is EPEVTQTPSHQVTQMGQEVILRCVPISNHLYFYWYRQILGQKVEFLVSFYNNEISEKSEIFDDQFSVERPDGSNFTLKIRSTKLEDSAMYFCASSQASGRAAQYFGPGTRLTVL.

V is TRBV4-1 and J is TRBJ2-3, with 8 bases that match TRBD1. With V trimmed by 5 bases and J by 5 bases, 9 bases remained unmatched. Germline CDR1 reads MGHRA; CDR2 reads YSYEKL. The CDR3 loop spans 15 amino acids. The CDR3 protein is CASSRPTGVGDTQYF. In DNA form, the CDR3 reads TGCGCCAGCAGCAGGCCGACAGGGGTTGGAGATACGCAGTATTTT.

This clone was counted a single time. The chain employs TRBV19 and TRBJ2-3; TRBD2 matches 7 bases. V lost 11 bases, J lost 3 bases, and 14 bases stayed unmatched. The CDR3 runs to 15 residues. Germline CDR1 and CDR2: LNHDA and SQIVND (reference sequence). The CDR3 sequence is CASRAGGSVTDTQYF. The DNA for the CDR3 is TGTGCCTCCCGCGCGGGCGGGAGTGTGACAGATACGCAGTATTTT.

The chain has TRBV13 and TRBJ2-3; TRBD2 might be the D (7 bases). This CDR3 spans 16 amino acids. Germline assignment: CDR1 PRHDT and CDR2 FYEKMQ (reference sequence). Trimming took 7 bases from V and 4 from J, leaving 21 bases between them. Here the CDR3 DNA reads TGTGCCAGCATCCCGCGGGGGCGGGGGTCCTCAGATACGCAGTATTTT. Encoded protein: CASIPRGRGSSDTQYF.

The gene calls are TRBV30 and TRBJ1-5; D not certain. This CDR3 has 13 amino acids. Trimming removed 1 base from V and 0 bases from J, with 4 bases in between. Germline loops: CDR1 GTSNPN, CDR2 SVGIG (reference sequence). The CDR3: CAWSALSNQPQHF. CDR3 bases: TGTGCCTGGAGTGCCCTTAGCAATCAGCCCCAGCATTTT.

The rearrangement uses TRBV2 and TRBJ2-5, with TRBD1 as a possible D gene (6 bases). This CDR3 comprises 14 residues. The germline V and J ends were trimmed by 4 bases and 4 bases, with 13 bases remaining between them. In germline, CDR1 is SNHLY, CDR2 FYNNEI. The CDR3 protein is CASSGGTGRETQYF. The CDR3, as DNA: TGTGCCAGCAGTGGAGGAACAGGGAGAGAGACCCAGTACTTC. The full variable domain, in which reference TRBV2 and TRBJ2-5 provide the parts outside the CDR3, is EPEVTQTPSHQVTQMGQEVILRCVPISNHLYFYWYRQILGQKVEFLVSFYNNEISEKSEIFDDQFSVERPDGSNFTLKIRSTKLEDSAMYFCASSGGTGRETQYFGPGTRLLVL.

The rearrangement uses TRBV6-1 and TRBJ2-7; 8 bases line up with TRBD2. CDR1 is MNHNS, CDR2 SASEGT, per germline. The CDR3 loop spans 13 amino acids. J lost 2 bases, V lost 7 bases, and 4 bases had no gene match. The CDR3 DNA is TGTGCCAGCACTTTAGCGGGAACCTACGAGCAGTACTTC. This codes for CASTLAGTYEQYF.

This rearrangement joins TRBV5-1 to TRBJ2-3; perhaps TRBD2 as D (6 bases). This CDR3 is 14 amino acids long. The V end lost 3 bases, the J end lost 1 base, and 9 bases lay between the germline ends. Germline loops: CDR1 SGHRS, CDR2 YFSETQ. CDR3 amino acids: CASSSPGGTDTQYF. The CDR3 nucleotides are TGCGCCAGCAGCTCGCCGGGGGGCACAGATACGCAGTATTTT.